What follows is one T cell receptor beta chain and its context. Antigen unknown. This sample is part of a study of CD8 T cells in ankylosing spondylitis. The CDR3 sequence is 13 residues long. With 1 base removed from V and 5 bases from J, the gap between germline ends came to 8 bases. CDR1 is MGHRA and CDR2 is YSYEKL in the germline V gene. TCRdb called the 5' RACE reads again in MiXCR, with one record for every CDR3 protein. The sample has a few hundred thousand distinct CDR3 sequences; around 20% are singletons. General study results and limits: In ankylosing spondylitis blood, a motif of several highly homologous TCR beta variants appeared characteristic.

Material for sequencing was blood, either unsorted or a sorted T cell fraction (not recorded which). The source of this sequence is a male donor with ankylosing spondylitis. J is TRBJ2-5 and V is TRBV4-1; D unclear. The CDR3 here is CASSQVVEETQYF. The DNA of the CDR3 is TGCGCCAGCAGCCAAGTTGTAGAGGAGACCCAGTACTTC.